This passage covers 29 T cell receptor beta chains from one sample sequenced in a study of metastatic and nonmetastatic thyroid tumors (dated by TCRdb to 2020 to 2022). Library creation used PCR. Sequencing relied on an Illumina HiSeq 4000. In TCRdb, the public reads were trimmed at Q25 with fastp and aligned with MiXCR, with productive beta chains retained. A total of around 35,000 clones appear in this sample, approximately 15% of them only once. Of the sample, 4% to 5% is held by the ten largest clones. No patient had received any treatment before thyroid surgery. Sequenced input: blood. All receptors derive from a female donor with papillary thyroid cancer or a benign thyroid nodule (not recorded which). Some clones in this sample may be carry-over from other donors' samples.

On this clone: This may arise from a read error, as a much more abundant clone is one base away. J is TRBJ2-3 and V is TRBV5-4; D possibly corresponds to TRBD1 (5 bases). Looked up from germline, CDR1 is SGHNT and CDR2 is YYREEE (reference sequence). The CDR3 has 16 amino acids. Trimming removed 0 bases at V and 6 bases at J, with 17 bases between. CDR3 nucleotides: TGTGCCAGCAGCTTGGGGGTAACAGGTGGCGTGGATACGCAGTATTTT. This codes for CASSLGVTGGVDTQYF.

In regard to this clone: The CDR3 ends on some other residue instead of the conserved phenylalanine or tryptophan, so this is likely a read error. This chain connects TRBV29-1 to TRBJ1-1; D is unresolved. The CDR3 has 13 residues. CDR1 is SQVTM and CDR2 is ANQGSEA in the germline V gene. The V and J ends lost 5 bases and 2 bases respectively, with 12 bases between them. The CDR3 region is CSVSRHKNTEAFL. The CDR3 DNA sequence: TGCAGCGTTTCGAGACATAAAAACACTGAAGCTTTCCTT.

In its sample, this clone was seen a few times. A clone one base away is much larger, so this may be a read error. V gene TRBV11-2 combines with J gene TRBJ1-6; no definite D call. V lost 6 bases, J lost 2 bases, and 17 bases lay in between. The CDR3 spans 17 residues. Germline CDR1 SGHAT, CDR2 FQNNGV. The CDR3 spells CASRRGYLNPYNSPLHF. For the CDR3, the DNA is TGTGCCAGCAGACGGGGATACCTCAATCCCTATAATTCACCCCTCCACTTT.

This clone has a count of ten or more. The chain uses TRBV6-2 or TRBV6-3 and TRBJ1-3; no reliable D call. The CDR3 spans 15 residues. Germline V gives CDR1 MNHEY, CDR2 SVGEGT. Trimming cost V 5 bases and J 1 base, with 12 bases left between them. CDR3 protein: CASSRPAYSGNTIYF. DNA of the CDR3: TGTGCCAGCAGTCGCCCTGCCTATTCTGGAAACACCATATATTTT.

A remark on this clone: A much larger clone sits a single nucleotide away, making a read error possible. The chain couples TRBV5-5 to TRBJ2-5; D not resolved. This CDR3 is built from 13 residues. From germline, CDR1 is SGHKS and CDR2 YYEKEE (reference sequence). For the CDR3, the DNA is TGTGCCAGCAGCTTGTCGGCGTCAGAGACCCATTACTTC. This sequence encodes CASSLSASETHYF.

There are a few counts of this clone. This chain links TRBV6-6 with TRBJ1-1; possible D gene TRBD1, 5 bases. Trimming removed 2 bases at V and 0 bases at J, with 13 bases between. The CDR3 is made up of 16 amino acids. The germline V gene has CDR1 MNHNY and CDR2 SVGAGI (reference sequence). The CDR3 bases are TGTGCCAGCAGTTACATGATCGGCAGGGTGAACACTGAAGCTTTCTTT. Translated: CASSYMIGRVNTEAFF.

This chain links TRBV6-1 with TRBJ2-3; TRBD1 aligns across 8 bases. Germline CDR1 MNHNS, CDR2 SASEGT. V dropped 2 bases and J dropped 2; count of bases not matched to a gene: 3. The CDR3 consists of 15 residues. CDR3 bases: TGTGCCAGCAGTGAACAGACAGGGGCCACAGATACGCAGTATTTT. Its protein product is CASSEQTGATDTQYF.

This clone was detected a few times. The rearrangement uses TRBV6-2 or TRBV6-3 and TRBJ2-2; D unclear. This CDR3 is built from 17 residues. The V end was cut by 4 bases, the J end by 2 bases, with 17 bases between. Looked up from germline, CDR1 is MNHEY and CDR2 is SVGEGT. The DNA for the CDR3 is TGTGCCAGCAGTTCCAAAGTGCGGCACAGCAACACCGGGGAGCTGTTTTTT. This encodes CASSSKVRHSNTGELFF.

This clone was detected ten times or more. The chain joins TRBV19 to TRBJ2-7, with D possibly TRBD1 on 6 matching bases. Germline loops: CDR1 LNHDA, CDR2 SQIVND (reference sequence). The CDR3 has 16 amino acids. The V end lost 9 bases, the J end lost 5 bases, and 26 bases lay between the germline ends. CDR3 sequence: CASAKNLGAQENEQYF. The CDR3 bases are TGTGCCAGCGCTAAAAACCTGGGGGCCCAAGAAAACGAGCAGTACTTC.

This clone was seen repeatedly, ten times or more. V and J are TRBV12-5 and TRBJ2-5; TRBD1 matches 9 bases. The CDR3 is 16 amino acids. J gave up 3 bases and V 5 bases, and 10 bases lay outside the gene matches. In germline, CDR1 is LGHNT, CDR2 FRNRAP. This CDR3 is CASGTWTGETKETQYF. Here the CDR3 DNA reads TGTGCTAGTGGTACCTGGACAGGGGAGACCAAAGAGACCCAGTACTTC.

This clone has at least ten counts. The chain is built from TRBV20-1 and TRBJ2-7; the D is unclear. The ends were cut back, 4 bases at V and 3 bases at J, with 7 bases in the middle. CDR3 length equals 11 residues. Germline CDR1 reads DFQATT; CDR2 reads SNEGSKA (reference sequence). CDR3 sequence: CSAMVGYEQYF. The CDR3 bases are TGCAGTGCTATGGTTGGCTACGAGCAGTACTTC.

In this sample, this clone turned up many times. V is TRBV4-2 and J is TRBJ2-1, with TRBD1 as a possible D gene (5 bases). The CDR3 length is 16 residues. Trimming removed 4 bases from V and 4 bases from J, with 17 bases in between. Per germline, CDR1 LGHNA and CDR2 YNFKEQ. In nucleotides, the CDR3 is TGTGCCAGCAGCCCGAGTCAGGACACCCTATACAATGAGCAGTTCTTC. This translates into CASSPSQDTLYNEQFF.

The table lists this clone with many counts. The chain couples TRBV30 to TRBJ2-5; D is possibly TRBD2 (6 bases). Trimming stripped 0 bases from V and 5 bases from J, with 10 bases between. The CDR3 runs 13 residues. CDR1 and CDR2 from the germline V gene are GTSNPN and SVGIG (reference sequence). CDR3 bases: TGTGCCTGGAGTGTAGATCGGGGGGAGACCCAGTACTTC. This sequence encodes CAWSVDRGETQYF.

This clone was counted many times. The J gene is TRBJ1-2, the V gene TRBV28; a weak D match, TRBD1 (5 bases). The germline V and J ends were trimmed by 7 bases and 3 bases, with 15 bases remaining between them. This CDR3 comprises 14 residues. CDR1 is MDHEN, CDR2 SYDVKM, per germline. CDR3 residues: CASIEDSDHYGYTF. CDR3 DNA: TGTGCCAGCATCGAAGACAGCGATCACTATGGCTACACCTTC.

The genes are TRBV5-4 and TRBJ2-3; 7 bases line up with TRBD2. V was clipped by 3 bases and J by 6 bases; unmatched bases: 10. This CDR3 spans 15 amino acids. Looked up from germline, CDR1 is SGHNT and CDR2 is YYREEE (reference sequence). The CDR3 protein is CASSSAGDFHDTQYF. Written as DNA, the CDR3 is TGTGCCAGCAGCTCGGCGGGGGACTTTCACGATACGCAGTATTTT. Full variable domain (missing parts from reference TRBV5-4 and TRBJ2-3): ETGVTQSPTHLIKTRGQQVTLRCSSQSGHNTVSWYQQALGQGPQFIFQYYREEENGRGNFPPRFSGLQFPNYSSELNVNALELDDSALYLCASSSAGDFHDTQYFGPGTRLTVL.

This clone was found many times. This sequence joins TRBV19 and TRBJ1-2; D uncertain. Germline V gene lookup returns CDR1 LNHDA and CDR2 SQIVND (reference sequence). Trimming took 6 bases from V and 7 from J, leaving 21 bases between them. This CDR3 has 15 amino acids. DNA of the CDR3: TGTGCCAGTAGCAATCCCTTTCCGGGAGGCTCTGGCTACACCTTC. It codes for CASSNPFPGGSGYTF.

With respect to this clone: This sequence may be a read error, since a much larger clone differs from it by one base. The chain combines TRBV7-8 with TRBJ1-1, with no clear D. Per germline, CDR1 SGHVS and CDR2 FQNEAQ. CDR3 size: 15 residues. Trimming pared 5 bases from V and 4 bases from J, leaving 17 bases between. The CDR3 reads CASSPRFYGSTEAFF. The CDR3 coding sequence is TGTGCCAGCAGCCCCAGGTTTTATGGCTCCACTGAAGCTTTCTTT.

This clone was seen at least ten times. The genes are TRBV2 and TRBJ1-1, with a tentative D call TRBD1 (5 bases). The CDR3 contains 15 residues. The V end was cut by 11 bases, the J end by 3 bases, with 22 bases between. Germline V lookup: CDR1 SNHLY, CDR2 FYNNEI. The CDR3 bases are TGTGCCGGGGTTAAAGGGGCGTCTGGAGACACTGAAGCTTTCTTT. Its protein product is CAGVKGASGDTEAFF.

This clone was observed once. A read error may explain this, as a much larger clone is one base away. The same CDR3 also results from other DNA sequences found in this sample. This chain connects TRBV7-6 to TRBJ2-2; D may be TRBD1 or TRBD2 (5 bases each). CDR3 size: 16 residues. The germline CDR1 and CDR2 sequences are SGHVS and FNYEAQ. V lost 0 bases and J 8 bases, leaving 16 bases between the germline ends. CDR3 coding DNA: TGTGCCAGCAGCTTAGCTGTGGGGGATGGAACTGGGGAGCTGTTTTTT. Its translation is CASSLAVGDGTGELFF. The whole variable domain, remainder taken from reference TRBV7-6 and TRBJ2-2, is GAGVSQSPRYKVTKRGQDVALRCDPISGHVSLYWYRQALGQGPEFLTYFNYEAQQDKSGLPNDRFSAERPEGSISTLTIQRTEQRDSAMYRCASSLAVGDGTGELFFGEGSRLTVL.

This clone was found many times. The J gene is TRBJ2-6, the V gene TRBV5-1, with D hard to call. Trimming removed 5 bases at V and 3 bases at J, with 9 bases between. The CDR3 extends over 14 amino acids. Germline V gene sequence: CDR1 SGHRS, CDR2 YFSETQ. CDR3 nucleotide sequence: TGCGCCAGCAGTTCGAAAAGTGGGGCCAACGTCCTGACTTTC. This sequence encodes CASSSKSGANVLTF.

This clone was seen repeatedly, ten times or more. The chain recombines TRBV28 with TRBJ2-4; tentative D call: TRBD1 (6 bases). Germline CDR1 and CDR2: MDHEN and SYDVKM. This CDR3 has 17 residues. V lost 6 bases to trimming and J lost 0 bases, with 18 bases between them. The CDR3: CASRPDDRSLAKNIQYF. The CDR3 DNA sequence: TGTGCCAGCAGACCAGACGACAGGAGCCTAGCCAAAAACATTCAGTACTTC.

This clone was counted many times. As DNA, the CDR3 is TGTGCCAGCAGCCAAGATCGGGACAGGGGGCGTTGGAACTATGGCTACACCTTC. Its translation is CASSQDRDRGRWNYGYTF. The chain carries TRBV4-2 and TRBJ1-2; 12 nucleotides align to TRBD1. This CDR3 is built from 18 residues. V was pared by 0 bases and J by 2 bases, with 7 bases of the junction left unmatched. CDR1 is LGHNA and CDR2 is YNFKEQ in the germline V gene.

In its sample, this clone ranks as medium-sized (0.01 to 0.1%). Within the sample, other DNA sequences also encode this same CDR3. V gene TRBV6-1 combines with J gene TRBJ2-3; 10 nucleotides match TRBD2. The CDR3 consists of 15 residues. The germline gives CDR1 MNHNS, CDR2 SASEGT. The V segment lost 2 bases and the J segment 4 bases; nucleotides outside the gene matches: 3. CDR3 in DNA: TGTGCCAGCAGTGAATCTAGCGGGGGTGCAGATACGCAGTATTTT. Translation gives CASSESSGGADTQYF.

In its sample, this clone was seen many times. The chain has TRBV2 and TRBJ2-5; D call uncertain. Trimming took 5 bases from V and 4 from J, leaving 14 bases between them. Germline values: CDR1 SNHLY, CDR2 FYNNEI. The length of the CDR3 is 14 residues. In nucleotides, the CDR3 is TGTGCCAGCAGTCCCCGGGCCGGTAGAGAGACCCAGTACTTC. This sequence encodes CASSPRAGRETQYF.

This clone was picked up many times. The genes are TRBV6-1 and TRBJ2-3; D remains ambiguous. Germline V gene lookup returns CDR1 MNHNS and CDR2 SASEGT. The germline V and J ends were trimmed by 6 bases and 0 bases, with 13 bases remaining between them. This CDR3 has 15 residues. As DNA, the CDR3 is TGTGCCAGCAGCCCCACTATCACTAGCACAGATACGCAGTATTTT. Its protein product is CASSPTITSTDTQYF.

V is TRBV5-1 and J is TRBJ1-4; 8 bases map to TRBD1. This CDR3 spans 14 amino acids. Trimming at V came to 5 bases and at J to 8 bases, leaving 8 bases not matched to a gene. CDR1 is SGHRS and CDR2 is YFSETQ in the germline V gene. For the CDR3, the DNA is TGCGCCAGCAGGATGACAGGGGTCGACGAAAAACTGTTTTTT. It is translated as CASRMTGVDEKLFF.

This clone was counted many times. This rearrangement joins TRBV28 to TRBJ2-2; D not resolved. The CDR3 is made up of 15 amino acids. Trimming took 2 bases from V and 3 from J, leaving 10 bases between them. Germline CDR1 is MDHEN and CDR2 is SYDVKM. CDR3 coding DNA: TGTGCCAGCAGTTTAAACCTTCTGGACACCGGGGAGCTGTTTTTT. Translating gives CASSLNLLDTGELFF.

This clone has a count of ten or more. This chain connects TRBV12-3 or TRBV12-4 to TRBJ2-2, with a possible D match to TRBD1 (5 bases). Trimming took off 6 bases at V and 3 bases at J, with 11 bases between the two ends. This CDR3 has 14 residues. The CDR3 is CASSPGLYTGELFF. CDR3 coding DNA: TGTGCCAGCAGCCCAGGGCTGTACACCGGGGAGCTGTTTTTT.

The chain employs TRBV20-1 and TRBJ2-1, with TRBD1 identical over 7 bases. The CDR3 runs to 11 residues. CDR1 and CDR2 from the germline V gene are DFQATT and SNEGSKA (reference sequence). The trim removed 6 bases at V and 12 bases at J, leaving 8 bases unmatched. The CDR3 DNA reads as TGCAGTGCAGAACACCGGGACAGGCAGTTCTTC. This encodes CSAEHRDRQFF.